This entry concerns a single T cell receptor (beta chain). The entry originates in a study of cytomegalovirus exposure and HLA in healthy donors. This CDR3 is 17 amino acids long. Per germline, CDR1 SGHRS and CDR2 YFSETQ. J gave up 7 bases and V 0 bases, and 8 bases lay outside the gene matches. Use of 60 Vbeta and 13 Jbeta primers characterized the PCR. The data were produced by immunoSEQ multiplex PCR, yet TCRdb's version contains in-frame clones alone and is incomplete. The table lists 95,000 to 100,000 clones, around 82% of them singletons, with around 3% in the top ten. This rearrangement joins TRBV5-1 to TRBJ2-1, with 12 nucleotides matching TRBD2. The TCR was taken from a man aged 35-49 years in good health and CMV-seronegative. Sequenced material: PBMCs. The chain's CDR3 is CASSLGASGGAGNEQFF. CDR3 DNA sequence: TGCGCCAGCAGCTTGGGGGCTAGCGGGGGGGCGGGAAATGAGCAGTTCTTC.